These 8 T cell receptor beta chains were sequenced from one sample in a study of T cell changes during pregnancy in multiple sclerosis (dated by TCRdb to 2018 to 2020). The library was built by means of the immunoSEQ multiplex PCR assay. TCRdb stores this immuneACCESS table with in-frame sequences only. Part of the clones is absent; in the studies checked, under half of the shortfall reflects unresolved V genes, and no reason is known for the rest. This sample lists around 95,000 clones; 80% to 95% were detected once. 1.5% to 2.5% of the sample belongs to the ten largest clones. The sequences come from peripheral blood, collected after pregnancy. Source of these receptors: a female donor with multiple sclerosis, enrolled in a pregnancy study.

This clone was observed a few times. This rearrangement joins TRBV7-3 to TRBJ1-6; no firm D call. This CDR3 contains 12 residues. V lost 2 bases and J lost 10, with 6 bases in between. Germline values: CDR1 SGHTA, CDR2 FQGTGA. CDR3 region: CASSLPGSPLHF. CDR3 nucleotide sequence: TGTGCCAGCAGCTTACCGGGGTCACCCCTCCACTTT.

This chain joins TRBV5-1 and TRBJ2-1, with D perhaps TRBD1 (6 bases). Germline CDR1 reads SGHRS; CDR2 reads YFSETQ. V shed 2 bases and J shed 5 bases, with 17 bases lying between them. CDR3 length: 16 residues. In DNA, the CDR3 is TGCGCCAGCAGCTTCGGTCAAAGGGGGAACCACAATGAGCAGTTCTTC. This encodes CASSFGQRGNHNEQFF. Variable domain in full (rest from reference TRBV5-1 and TRBJ2-1): KAGVTQTPRYLIKTRGQQVTLSCSPISGHRSVSWYQQTPGQGLQFLFEYFSETQRNKGNFPGRFSGRQFSNSRSEMNVSTLELGDSALYLCASSFGQRGNHNEQFFGPGTRLTVL.

This clone appeared a single time. V gene TRBV4-1 combines with J gene TRBJ2-5; TRBD2 matches at 8 bases. This CDR3 is 15 amino acids long. CDR1 is MGHRA, CDR2 YSYEKL, per germline. Trimming at V came to 5 bases and at J to 5 bases, leaving 10 bases not matched to a gene. The CDR3 region is CASSGTRAAGETQYF. In DNA, the CDR3 is TGCGCCAGCAGCGGGACTAGAGCGGCGGGGGAGACCCAGTACTTC.

V is TRBV10-3 and J is TRBJ1-1, with TRBD1 matching over 7 bases. The CDR3 loop spans 15 amino acids. The V and J ends lost 4 bases and 5 bases, in that order; junction bases with no gene match: 10. Germline V gives CDR1 ENHRY, CDR2 SYGVKD. CDR3: CAISGGRGFLTEAFF. Written as DNA, the CDR3 is TGTGCCATCAGTGGCGGCAGGGGGTTTCTGACTGAAGCTTTCTTT.

The chain recombines TRBV5-6 with TRBJ2-1; tentative D call: TRBD2 (5 bases). Germline assignment: CDR1 SGHDT and CDR2 YYEEEE. The CDR3 spans 15 residues. V shed 5 bases and J shed 0 bases, with 12 bases lying between them. The CDR3 here is CASRNGLYSYNEQFF. CDR3 in DNA: TGTGCCAGCAGAAATGGACTGTACTCCTACAATGAGCAGTTCTTC.

This chain joins TRBV28 and TRBJ1-2; 11 bases fit TRBD1. The CDR3 sequence is 15 residues long. The junction had 6 bases not matched to a gene; V was cut back by 5 bases and J by 4 bases. CDR1 and CDR2 from the germline V gene are MDHEN and SYDVKM. Here the CDR3 reads CASSERTGGLYGYTF. The CDR3 bases are TGTGCCAGCAGTGAGAGGACAGGGGGCCTCTATGGCTACACCTTC.

The gene calls are TRBV7-3 and TRBJ1-2; 8 positions match TRBD1. From germline, CDR1 is SGHTA and CDR2 FQGTGA. The CDR3 runs to 14 residues. With V trimmed by 5 bases and J by 2 bases, 4 bases remained unmatched. For the CDR3, the DNA is TGTGCCAGCAGCCCCCAGGGGGCGAACTATGGCTACACCTTC. Translation gives CASSPQGANYGYTF. Full variable domain (rest looked up from reference TRBV7-3 and TRBJ1-2): GAGVSQTPSNKVTEKGKYVELRCDPISGHTALYWYRQSLGQGPEFLIYFQGTGAADDSGLPNDRFFAVRPEGSVSTLKIQRTERGDSAVYLCASSPQGANYGYTFGSGTRLTVV.

The genes are TRBV2 and TRBJ1-5; TRBD1 matches 9 bases. The CDR3 runs 14 residues. V gave up 1 base and J gave up 11 bases; unmatched junction bases: 6. Per the germline V gene, CDR1 is SNHLY and CDR2 is FYNNEI. Written as DNA, the CDR3 is TGTGCCAGCAGTGAAGGGGGACAGGGCCGGTCCCAGCATTTT. It translates to CASSEGGQGRSQHF.